Sequencing of this T cell receptor (beta chain) was carried out in a study of T cell responses to AZD1222 COVID-19 vaccine. Study overall: Doses given second, at about 4 or about 12 weeks, were pooled. Whole-study results and caveats: All repertoire sampling was performed exclusively after the peak T cell response. White British ancestry dominated among donors, who included more females, and clonal diversity was possibly underestimated. Receipt of two AZD1222 doses was followed by a rise in Spike-specific TCR breadth and depth.

The protocol was immunoSEQ multiplex PCR, while the TCRdb copy is restricted to in-frame clones and leaves out a portion. The sample shows about 140,000 clones, roughly 92% of them seen only once. Note on this clone: Its antigen is unidentified.

This CDR3 has 17 amino acids. V shed 0 bases and J shed 0 bases, with 14 bases lying between them. Germline lookup yields CDR1 LNHNV and CDR2 YYDKDF (reference sequence). The chain has TRBV15 and TRBJ1-2; D is unclear. The specimen was peripheral blood, collected on day 0 of AZD1222 vaccination. This TCR came from an adult in good health. As DNA, the CDR3 is TGTGCCACCAGCAGAGATCTAAGGGCGGATACTAACTATGGCTACACCTTC. It encodes CATSRDLRADTNYGYTF. The full variable domain, completed using reference TRBV15 and TRBJ1-2, is DAMVIQNPRYQVTQFGKPVTLSCSQTLNHNVMYWYQQKSSQAPKLLFHYYDKDFNNEADTPDNFQSRRPNTSFCFLDIRSPGLGDTAMYLCATSRDLRADTNYGYTFGSGTRLTVV.